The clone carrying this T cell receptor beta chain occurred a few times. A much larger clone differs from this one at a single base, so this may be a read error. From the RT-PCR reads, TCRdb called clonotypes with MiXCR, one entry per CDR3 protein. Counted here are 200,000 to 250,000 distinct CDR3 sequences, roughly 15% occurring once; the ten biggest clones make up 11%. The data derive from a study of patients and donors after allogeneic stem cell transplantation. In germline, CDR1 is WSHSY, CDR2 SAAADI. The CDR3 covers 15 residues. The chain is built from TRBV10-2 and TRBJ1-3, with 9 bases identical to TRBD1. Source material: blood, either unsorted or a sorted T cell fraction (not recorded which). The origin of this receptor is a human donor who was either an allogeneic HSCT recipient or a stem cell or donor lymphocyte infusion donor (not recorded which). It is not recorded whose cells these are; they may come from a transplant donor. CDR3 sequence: CPSSEDRGSGNTIYF. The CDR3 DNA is TGCCCCAGCAGTGAGGACAGGGGCTCTGGAAACACCATATATTTT.